This T cell receptor (beta chain) came from a study of blood T cell repertoires in COVID-19. Overall study context: T cells, B-cell-depleted T cells, or PBMCs provided the cDNA or gDNA that served as material.

Germline V gene data show CDR1 as MDHEN and CDR2 as SYDVKM. Trimming removed 2 bases from V and 6 bases from J, with 7 bases in between. The CDR3 sequence is 12 residues long. Repertoires were generated with immunoSEQ multiplex PCR, while TCRdb's copy carries only in-frame clones and drops some. The sample lists about 120,000 clones, roughly 69% occurring once. The material sequenced was peripheral blood. This sequence was found in a woman aged 70-85 years with acute or convalescent COVID-19. The chain joins TRBV28 to TRBJ1-1, with D unresolved. The CDR3 protein is CASSLAISEAFF. CDR3 sequence (DNA): TGTGCCAGCAGTTTAGCGATCTCTGAAGCTTTCTTT.